Below are 10 T cell receptor beta chains sequenced from a single sample in a study of blood T cell repertoires in COVID-19. Libraries were prepared by immunoSEQ multiplex PCR; TCRdb keeps only in-frame clonotypes and omits some of them. The sample has around 190,000 clones, roughly 88% seen once. Material: peripheral blood. These receptors were taken from a man over 45 with COVID-19, enrolled during active disease.

V and J are TRBV11-2 and TRBJ1-1, with D tentatively TRBD1 (6 bases). V shed 0 bases and J shed 0 bases, with 11 bases lying between them. CDR1 and CDR2 from the germline V gene are SGHAT and FQNNGV. This CDR3 has 16 amino acids. In nucleotides, the CDR3 is TGTGCCAGCAGCTTAGATTCCGGGACAATGAACACTGAAGCTTTCTTT. Its translation is CASSLDSGTMNTEAFF.

The V and J genes are TRBV12-3 or TRBV12-4 and TRBJ2-7; D unresolved. V was pared by 5 bases and J by 2 bases, with 4 bases between. This CDR3 contains 11 residues. CDR3 protein: CASSEAYEQYF. The CDR3 nucleotides are TGTGCCAGCAGTGAGGCCTACGAGCAGTACTTC.

The chain carries TRBV19 and TRBJ1-1; 12 nucleotides match TRBD1. This CDR3 is 15 amino acids long. The V and J ends lost 5 bases and 10 bases, in that order; junction bases with no gene match: 11. The germline V gene encodes CDR1 LNHDA and CDR2 SQIVND (reference sequence). The CDR3 bases are TGTGCCAGTAGTCCCCGGCCGGGACAGGGGGCCAGAGCTTTCTTT. Residues: CASSPRPGQGARAFF.

The J gene is TRBJ2-2, the V gene TRBV29-1, with D unresolved. Germline CDR1 and CDR2: SQVTM and ANQGSEA. V was pared by 7 bases and J by 3 bases, with 6 bases between. This CDR3 region has 11 residues. The CDR3 is CSAADTGELFF. CDR3 nucleotides: TGCAGCGCCGCAGACACCGGGGAGCTGTTTTTT.

The V and J genes are TRBV27 and TRBJ2-5; TRBD2 is a possible D gene (5 bases). V lost 5 bases, J lost 5 bases, and 12 bases lay in between. Germline values: CDR1 MNHEY, CDR2 SMNVEV (reference sequence). The CDR3 has 13 amino acids. The CDR3 sequence is CASSTDWWETQYF. The CDR3 coding sequence is TGTGCCAGCAGTACGGACTGGTGGGAGACCCAGTACTTC.

CDR3: CASSKGGLAGETQYF. CDR3 DNA sequence: TGTGCCAGCAGCAAAGGCGGACTAGCAGGGGAGACCCAGTACTTC. This chain uses TRBV7-7 with TRBJ2-5, with 8 bases identical to TRBD2. In germline, CDR1 is SSHAT, CDR2 FNYEAQ (reference sequence). V was clipped by 5 bases and J by 5 bases; unmatched bases: 10. The CDR3 has 15 residues.

This chain connects TRBV29-1 to TRBJ1-4; 8 bases align to TRBD1. The CDR3 runs 15 residues. Germline V gives CDR1 SQVTM, CDR2 ANQGSEA. The junction had 12 bases not matched to a gene; V was cut back by 4 bases and J by 8 bases. For the CDR3, the DNA is TGCAGCGTTGCCGGACCAGGGGGCCTGGACGAAAAACTGTTTTTT. This gives the protein CSVAGPGGLDEKLFF.

J is TRBJ1-2 and V is TRBV19; D not resolved. V was clipped by 1 base and J by 0 bases, with 9 bases between them. The CDR3 loop spans 15 amino acids. Per the germline V gene, CDR1 is LNHDA and CDR2 is SQIVND (reference sequence). CDR3 bases: TGTGCCAGTAGTATAGCCCCAGTTGCTAACTATGGCTACACCTTC. Translating it yields CASSIAPVANYGYTF.

This clone is a singleton in its sample. The chain recombines TRBV6-6 with TRBJ2-1; TRBD2 matches at 14 bases. Germline CDR1 is MNHNY and CDR2 is SVGAGI (reference sequence). V dropped 5 bases and J dropped 7; count of bases not matched to a gene: 10. This CDR3 contains 17 residues. The CDR3 here is CASSPPTSGRANNEQFF. The CDR3 DNA is TGTGCCAGCAGTCCGCCGACTAGCGGGAGGGCCAATAATGAGCAGTTCTTC.

This clone showed up just a few times. The gene calls are TRBV29-1 and TRBJ1-5; tentatively, D is TRBD1 (5 bases). The CDR3 has 12 residues. Trimming pared 6 bases from V and 5 bases from J, leaving 11 bases between. Germline values: CDR1 SQVTM, CDR2 ANQGSEA. Written as DNA, the CDR3 is TGCAGCGTCAAATGGGGGGATCAGCCCCAGCATTTT. This translates into CSVKWGDQPQHF.